Here is one T cell receptor beta chain with its context. Its antigen is not identified. Isolated RNA was reverse transcribed into cDNA used as the sequencing template. Using immunoSEQ multiplex PCR, the repertoire was profiled, and TCRdb retains in-frame clones only, with some absent. The sample consists of some 130,000 clones, around 49% of them appearing once. Investigators sorted PBMCs to obtain both CD4+ and CD8+ T cells. This sample is drawn from a study of CD8+ T cells in alopecia areata. Study at large: Among treated patients, oral tofacitinib was administered at 5 to 10 mg twice daily. People stayed on tofacitinib for 6 to 18 months, then stopped the drug for 6 months. Overall study findings and caveats: In scalp samples, resident alphabeta T cells of normal skin are also sequenced.

The V gene's germline CDR1 is GTSNPN and CDR2 SVGIG (reference sequence). The ends lost 2 bases at V and 2 bases at J; junction bases unmatched: 7. The CDR3 runs 17 residues. The sequence came from a human donor with alopecia areata. The sequencing here drew on CD8+ T cells sorted from blood, taken at week 0. V is TRBV30 and J is TRBJ1-3, with TRBD1 identical over 12 bases. The CDR3 region is CAWSTGTGGATGNTIYF. In DNA, the CDR3 is TGTGCCTGGAGTACCGGGACAGGGGGCGCGACTGGAAACACCATATATTTT.